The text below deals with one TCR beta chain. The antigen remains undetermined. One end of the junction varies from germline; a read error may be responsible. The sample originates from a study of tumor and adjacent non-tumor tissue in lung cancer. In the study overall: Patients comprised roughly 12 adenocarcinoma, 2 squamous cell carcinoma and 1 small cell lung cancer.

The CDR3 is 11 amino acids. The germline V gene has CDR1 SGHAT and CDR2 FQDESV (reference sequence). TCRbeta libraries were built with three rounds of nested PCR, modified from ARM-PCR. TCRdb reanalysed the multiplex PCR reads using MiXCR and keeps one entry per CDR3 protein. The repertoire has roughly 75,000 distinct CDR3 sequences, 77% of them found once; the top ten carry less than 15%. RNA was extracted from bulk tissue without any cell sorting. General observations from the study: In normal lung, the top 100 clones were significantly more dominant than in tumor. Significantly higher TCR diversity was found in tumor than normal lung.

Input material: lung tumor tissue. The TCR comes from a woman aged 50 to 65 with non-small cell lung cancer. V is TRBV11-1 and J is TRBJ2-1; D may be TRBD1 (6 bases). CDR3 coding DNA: TGTGTCAGCGCAGGGGTGAGTGAGCACTTCTTT. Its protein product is CVSAGVSEHFF.